These 26 T cell receptor beta chains share one sample of origin, sequenced in a study of regulatory T cells in long-lasting Graves disease. The time point is: newly diagnosed GD, antithyroid drugs for less than 3 months. PBMC-derived RNA was used for the TCR library. Both iRepertoire HTBI primers and Arm-PCR of CDR3 regions were used to build the TCR beta libraries. TCRdb ran MiXCR on the multiplex PCR reads and lists one entry per CDR3 protein. The table has some 220,000 distinct CDR3 sequences, roughly a fifth seen once. These sequences were also reported in another study, on T cells in Graves' hyperthyroidism and ophthalmopathy.

Here the sequenced sample was peripheral blood mononuclear cells (PBMCs), taken at new diagnosis, from a patient treated with antithyroid drugs. The source of these receptors is a woman in her 30s with Graves disease.

This clonotype was found many times. This chain connects TRBV2 to TRBJ2-3; D is possibly TRBD1 (5 bases). Per germline, CDR1 SNHLY and CDR2 FYNNEI. Trimming removed 2 bases from V and 2 bases from J, with 8 bases in between. The CDR3 extends over 14 amino acids. CDR3: CASSESTATDTQYF. CDR3 nucleotide sequence: TGTGCCAGCAGTGAATCGACAGCCACAGATACGCAGTATTTT.

This clonotype was observed at least ten times. V and J are TRBV7-9 and TRBJ2-3; 9 nucleotides align to TRBD1. The CDR3 is 16 amino acids. J lost 2 bases, V lost 1 base, and 4 bases had no gene match. Germline V gene lookup returns CDR1 SEHNR and CDR2 FQNEAQ (reference sequence). The CDR3 loop is CASSLGDRDLTDTQYF. CDR3 coding DNA: TGTGCCAGCAGCTTAGGGGACAGGGACCTCACAGATACGCAGTATTTT. The complete variable domain, with remaining parts taken from reference TRBV7-9 and TRBJ2-3, reads DTGVSQNPRHKITKRGQNVTFRCDPISEHNRLYWYRQTLGQGPEFLTYFQNEAQLEKSRLLSDRFSAERPKGSFSTLEIQRTEQGDSAMYLCASSLGDRDLTDTQYFGPGTRLTVL.

The chain has TRBV3-1 and TRBJ2-3, with 9 bases matching TRBD2. V gave up 0 bases and J gave up 10 bases; unmatched junction bases: 14. This CDR3 has 17 amino acids. The germline V gene has CDR1 LGHDT and CDR2 YNNKEL (reference sequence). This CDR3 reads CASSQDTGLAGTSPQYF. The CDR3 region has the DNA TGTGCCAGCAGCCAAGATACCGGGCTAGCGGGAACGTCGCCGCAGTATTTT.

The CDR3 is CASSRLRGPLNEQFF. In nucleotides, the CDR3 is TGTGCCAGCAGCCGCCTTAGGGGCCCTCTAAATGAGCAGTTCTTC. This chain connects TRBV11-3 to TRBJ2-1; D might be TRBD1 (5 bases). The germline V gene encodes CDR1 SGHNT and CDR2 YENEEA. The CDR3 extends over 15 amino acids. V lost 5 bases to trimming and J lost 7 bases, with 18 bases between them.

This clonotype was found many times. The CDR3 loop reads CAWRLPQANYGYTF. Here the CDR3 DNA reads TGTGCCTGGAGGCTACCACAGGCTAACTATGGCTACACCTTC. This chain uses TRBV30 with TRBJ1-2; possible D gene TRBD1, 5 bases. Deletions cut 3 bases from V and 0 bases from J, with 11 bases between. Per germline, CDR1 GTSNPN and CDR2 SVGIG (reference sequence). The length of the CDR3 is 14 residues.

In this sample, this clonotype turned up many times. The chain employs TRBV2 and TRBJ2-1; 7 bases map to TRBD1. V lost 11 bases, J lost 7 bases, and 11 bases stayed unmatched. The V gene's germline CDR1 is SNHLY and CDR2 FYNNEI. This CDR3 is 13 amino acids long. CDR3 DNA sequence: TGTGCCGGAACCGACAGGGCAACGAATGAGCAGTTCTTC. It is translated as CAGTDRATNEQFF. Drawing the rest from reference TRBV2 and TRBJ2-1, the complete variable domain is EPEVTQTPSHQVTQMGQEVILRCVPISNHLYFYWYRQILGQKVEFLVSFYNNEISEKSEIFDDQFSVERPDGSNFTLKIRSTKLEDSAMYFCAGTDRATNEQFFGPGTRLTVL.

This clonotype was detected many times. J is TRBJ1-2 and V is TRBV7-9, with D unresolved. Trimming left V 2 bases short and J 8 bases short, with 12 bases between. CDR1 is SEHNR, CDR2 FQNEAQ, per germline (reference sequence). The CDR3 runs 13 residues. Here the CDR3 reads CASSLPGFWGYTF. CDR3 sequence (DNA): TGTGCCAGCAGCTTACCCGGGTTCTGGGGCTACACCTTC.

Only a few counts were recorded for this clonotype. With a much larger clone just one base away, this may be a read error. The chain carries TRBV6-9 and TRBJ2-5, with 9 bases lining up with TRBD1. The CDR3 sequence is 15 residues long. Germline V gene data show CDR1 as MNHGY and CDR2 as SVAAGI. V shed 4 bases, J shed 5 bases, and the junction held 8 bases outside the gene matches. The DNA of the CDR3 is TGTGCCAGCAGTTTACAGGGGGCGACGGCGGAGACCCAGTACTTC. Translation gives CASSLQGATAETQYF.

This clonotype has a count of ten or more. The rearrangement links TRBV6-1 to TRBJ1-5; no firm D call. CDR3 length equals 12 residues. CDR1 and CDR2 from the germline V gene are MNHNS and SASEGT. V gave up 4 bases and J gave up 8 bases, with 9 bases separating them. CDR3 region: CASSGLLEPQHF. As DNA, the CDR3 is TGTGCCAGCAGTGGGTTGCTCGAGCCCCAGCATTTT.

This clonotype was observed many times. The chain has TRBV28 and TRBJ1-1; tentative D call: TRBD1 (5 bases). The V gene lost 3 bases and the J gene lost 4 bases, with 18 bases spanning the gap. The CDR3 totals 16 residues. Germline CDR1 and CDR2: MDHEN and SYDVKM. CDR3 DNA: TGTGCCAGCAGTTTTCTAAGGGGAGGGCGGGGCACTGAAGCTTTCTTT. Residues: CASSFLRGGRGTEAFF.

This clonotype was counted ten times or more. V gene TRBV27 combines with J gene TRBJ1-1, with D maybe TRBD1 (6 bases). V was trimmed by 5 bases and J by 1 base, leaving 11 bases between them. CDR3 size: 14 residues. CDR1 MNHEY and CDR2 SMNVEV come from the germline V gene (reference sequence). CDR3 protein: CASSTQGSNTEAFF. CDR3 coding DNA: TGTGCCAGCAGTACACAGGGATCGAACACTGAAGCTTTCTTT.

A word on this clonotype: The conserved phenylalanine or tryptophan normally closing the CDR3 is absent here, so this likely arose from a read error. The DNA is left out, because the CDR3 cannot be placed on it with certainty; the CDR3 is given as TCRdb lists it. The chain has TRBV4-1 and TRBJ1-1; the table's D gene call, TRBD1, was not cross checked with the DNA. The CDR3 sequence runs 15 residues, both termini included. Germline lookup yields CDR1 MGHRA and CDR2 YSYEKL. This chain's CDR3 is CASSQAQGRMPEAYL.

As regards this clonotype: A junction end diverges from the germline sequence, so it may reflect a read error. The rearrangement links TRBV6-1 to TRBJ1-1; D remains unclear. The germline gives CDR1 MNHNS, CDR2 SASEGT. This CDR3 region has 15 residues. CDR3 in DNA: TGTGCCAGCGGCAAATGGGTTCGAGCGAACACTGGAGCTTTCTTT. It yields the protein CASGKWVRANTGAFF.

This clonotype was detected many times. The V and J genes are TRBV15 and TRBJ1-2, with D possibly being TRBD1 (6 bases). The length of the CDR3 is 17 residues. CDR1 LNHNV and CDR2 YYDKDF come from the germline V gene (reference sequence). V lost 1 base, J lost 6 bases, and 21 bases lay in between. CDR3 in DNA: TGTGCCACCAGCAGAGTGACAGGATCCTCACGCGATGATGGCTACACCTTC. It yields the protein CATSRVTGSSRDDGYTF.

This sequence joins TRBV12-3 or TRBV12-4 and TRBJ1-1; D is uncertain. Deletions cut 0 bases from V and 0 bases from J, with 8 bases between. The CDR3 length is 15 residues. The CDR3 sequence is CASSLARRLNTEAFF. In nucleotides, the CDR3 is TGTGCCAGCAGTTTAGCGAGACGGTTGAACACTGAAGCTTTCTTT.

J is TRBJ2-3 and V is TRBV7-9; D unclear. The CDR3 loop spans 12 amino acids. Germline V gene sequence: CDR1 SEHNR, CDR2 FQNEAQ (reference sequence). Trimming removed 5 bases from V and 5 bases from J, with 8 bases in between. The CDR3 reads CASSAIGDTQYF. The CDR3 DNA is TGTGCCAGCAGCGCCATTGGAGATACGCAGTATTTT.

Worth noting for this clonotype: A far larger clone is off by one base, so a read error is likely. No conserved phenylalanine or tryptophan is present at the end of the CDR3, so a read error is the likely explanation. The chain employs TRBV11-2 and TRBJ1-1; TRBD1 is a possible D gene (5 bases). Germline V gene data show CDR1 as SGHAT and CDR2 as FQNNGV. Trimming pared 1 base from V and 1 base from J, leaving 10 bases between. This CDR3 region has 15 residues. For the CDR3, the DNA is TGTGCCAGCAGCTTAGGCCCGGACACGAACACTGAAGCTTTCCTT. Its protein is CASSLGPDTNTEAFL.

This clonotype showed up many times. The V gene is TRBV5-6, the J gene TRBJ1-2; no reliable D call. Trimming removed 3 bases at V and 8 bases at J, with 20 bases between. CDR3 size: 15 residues. Germline-derived CDR1 and CDR2 are SGHDT and YYEEEE. The CDR3 DNA is TGTGCCAGCAGCTCCCGCGCAGGCCCACTCCGGGGCTACACCTTC. Protein: CASSSRAGPLRGYTF.

This clonotype was counted at least ten times. The chain carries TRBV4-1 and TRBJ2-3; perhaps D is TRBD1 or TRBD2 (6 bases each). Per the germline V gene, CDR1 is MGHRA and CDR2 is YSYEKL. With 0 bases removed from V and 6 bases from J, the gap between germline ends came to 19 bases. CDR3 length equals 17 residues. CDR3 sequence: CASSQDITGAQADTQYF. CDR3 bases: TGCGCCAGCAGCCAAGATATAACGGGGGCCCAGGCGGATACGCAGTATTTT.

The chain carries TRBV10-1 and TRBJ2-1, with D perhaps given as TRBD1 or TRBD2 (5 bases each). The CDR3 loop spans 18 amino acids. V gave up 0 bases and J gave up 3 bases, with 18 bases separating them. In germline, CDR1 is WNHNN, CDR2 SYGVQD (reference sequence). The CDR3 here is CASSESVTGTPFYNEQFF. DNA of the CDR3: TGCGCCAGCAGTGAGTCGGTGACGGGGACCCCCTTCTACAATGAGCAGTTCTTC.

About this clonotype itself: A much larger clone lies one base from this, so it may be a read error. The chain employs TRBV12-3 or TRBV12-4 and TRBJ1-2; no clear D gene. The CDR3 contains 13 residues. The CDR3 sequence is CASSLAQMYGHTF. The CDR3 DNA reads TGTGCCAGCAGTTTGGCACAGATGTATGGCCACACCTTC.

This clonotype was detected ten times or more. The V and J genes are TRBV24-1 and TRBJ1-2; D is possibly TRBD1 (6 bases). The germline gives CDR1 KGHDR, CDR2 SFDVKD. V lost 9 bases and J 1 base, leaving 20 bases between the germline ends. The CDR3 loop spans 16 amino acids. The CDR3 DNA reads as TGTGCCACCGGACGGACAGTCGCGCATCTTAACTATGGCTACACCTTC. Translating it yields CATGRTVAHLNYGYTF.

This clonotype was detected ten times or more. The chain couples TRBV25-1 to TRBJ1-4; D call uncertain. The V end was cut by 3 bases, the J end by 5 bases, with 10 bases between. The length of the CDR3 is 14 residues. Germline loops: CDR1 MGHDK, CDR2 SYGVNS. The CDR3 spells CASSDGRRNEKLFF. As DNA, the CDR3 is TGTGCCAGCAGTGATGGCAGGAGAAATGAAAAACTGTTTTTT.

This clonotype was counted many times. V gene TRBV11-2 combines with J gene TRBJ2-3; D gene uncertain. This CDR3 contains 12 residues. In germline, CDR1 is SGHAT, CDR2 FQNNGV. The ends were cut back, 3 bases at V and 7 bases at J, with 8 bases in the middle. CDR3 residues: CASSFGTNTQYF. In DNA form, the CDR3 reads TGTGCCAGCAGCTTCGGAACGAATACGCAGTATTTT.

This clonotype was picked up many times. The chain combines TRBV30 with TRBJ2-5; TRBD1 matches 12 bases. Germline V gene sequence: CDR1 GTSNPN, CDR2 SVGIG (reference sequence). Trimming at V came to 0 bases and at J to 4 bases, leaving 3 bases not matched to a gene. The CDR3 extends over 15 amino acids. DNA for the CDR3: TGTGCCTGGAGTGTGGGACAGGGGGCGGGAGAGACCCAGTACTTC. It translates to CAWSVGQGAGETQYF.

This clonotype was detected ten times or more. V gene TRBV6-2 or TRBV6-3 combines with J gene TRBJ1-1; D gene uncertain. The CDR3 spans 15 residues. Trimming shortened V by 6 bases and J by 1 base, and 15 bases separated the two germline ends. CDR1 is MNHEY, CDR2 SVGEGT, per germline. The CDR3 bases are TGTGCCAGCAGGACCCCACGGGATGGGAACACTGAAGCTTTCTTT. It encodes CASRTPRDGNTEAFF.